This paragraph covers one T cell receptor beta chain sequence. The antigen is undetermined. The sample originates from a study of cytomegalovirus exposure and HLA in healthy donors. Study at large: Early released data comprised approximately 85 million unique TCRs from HLA-typed donors. General study points: A later analysis reportedly identified an Asian-associated ancestry cluster as carrying fewer N-insertions than the 666-donor mean.

Germline V gene data show CDR1 as MDHEN and CDR2 as SYDVKM. The CDR3 has 13 amino acids. The PCR ran on 60 Vbeta and 13 Jbeta primers. Generated by immunoSEQ multiplex PCR, the TCRdb table keeps only in-frame clones and is missing some. Here the sample table reports about 96,000 clones. The chain links TRBV28 to TRBJ2-5; D may be TRBD1 (8 bases). The J call may be incorrect, as the DNA end agrees better with TRBJ2-7. Material for sequencing was PBMCs. This clonotype was sampled from a woman in her 30s in good health and CMV-seronegative. The CDR3 region is CASLGQGGYEQYF. The CDR3 coding sequence is TGTGCCAGCCTCGGACAGGGAGGGTACGAGCAGTACTTC.